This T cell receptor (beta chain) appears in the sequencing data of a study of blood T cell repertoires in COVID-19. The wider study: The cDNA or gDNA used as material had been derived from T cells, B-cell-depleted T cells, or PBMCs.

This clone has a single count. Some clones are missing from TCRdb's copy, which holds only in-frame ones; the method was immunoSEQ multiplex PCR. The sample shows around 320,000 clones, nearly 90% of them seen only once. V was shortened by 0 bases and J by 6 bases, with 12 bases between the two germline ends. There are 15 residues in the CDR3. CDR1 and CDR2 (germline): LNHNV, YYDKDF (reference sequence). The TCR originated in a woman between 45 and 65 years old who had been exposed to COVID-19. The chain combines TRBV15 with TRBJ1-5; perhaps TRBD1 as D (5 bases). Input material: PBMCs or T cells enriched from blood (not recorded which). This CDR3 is CATSRDAQGGQPQHF. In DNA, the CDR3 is TGTGCCACCAGCAGAGATGCCCAGGGCGGTCAGCCCCAGCATTTT.